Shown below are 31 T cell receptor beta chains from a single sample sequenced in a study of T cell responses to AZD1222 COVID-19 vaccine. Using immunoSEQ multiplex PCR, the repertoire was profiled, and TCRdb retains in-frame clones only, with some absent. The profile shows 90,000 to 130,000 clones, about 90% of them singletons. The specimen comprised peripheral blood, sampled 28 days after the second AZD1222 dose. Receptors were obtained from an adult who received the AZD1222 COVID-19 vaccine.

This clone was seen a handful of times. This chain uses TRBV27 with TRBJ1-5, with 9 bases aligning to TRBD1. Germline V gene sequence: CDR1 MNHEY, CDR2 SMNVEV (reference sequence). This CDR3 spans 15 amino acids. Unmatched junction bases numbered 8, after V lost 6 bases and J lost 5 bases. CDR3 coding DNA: TGTGCCAGCAGCAACACAGGGGGCGGGTATCAGCCCCAGCATTTT. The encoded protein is CASSNTGGGYQPQHF.

This CDR3 reads CASSFSGTANYGYTF. The DNA for the CDR3 is TGTGCCAGCAGCTTTTCCGGGACAGCTAACTATGGCTACACCTTC. The chain couples TRBV7-9 to TRBJ1-2, with 7 positions matching TRBD1. The CDR3 covers 15 residues. The J segment lost 0 bases and the V segment lost 3 bases, leaving 4 bases of the junction unmatched. Germline CDR1 is SEHNR and CDR2 is FQNEAQ (reference sequence).

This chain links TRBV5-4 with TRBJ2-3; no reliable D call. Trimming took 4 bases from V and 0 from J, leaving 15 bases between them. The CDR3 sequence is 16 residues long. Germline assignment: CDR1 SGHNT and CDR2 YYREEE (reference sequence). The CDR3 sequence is CASSPLGPTSTDTQYF. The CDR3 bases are TGTGCCAGCAGCCCACTCGGCCCCACTAGCACAGATACGCAGTATTTT. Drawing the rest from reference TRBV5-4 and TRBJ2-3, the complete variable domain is ETGVTQSPTHLIKTRGQQVTLRCSSQSGHNTVSWYQQALGQGPQFIFQYYREEENGRGNFPPRFSGLQFPNYSSELNVNALELDDSALYLCASSPLGPTSTDTQYFGPGTRLTVL.

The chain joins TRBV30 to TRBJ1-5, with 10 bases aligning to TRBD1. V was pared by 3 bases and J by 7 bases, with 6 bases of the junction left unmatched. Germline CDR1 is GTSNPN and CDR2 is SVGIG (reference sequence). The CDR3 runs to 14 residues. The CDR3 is CAWSRDRGSQPQHF. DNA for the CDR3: TGTGCCTGGAGCCGGGACAGGGGATCCCAGCCCCAGCATTTT.

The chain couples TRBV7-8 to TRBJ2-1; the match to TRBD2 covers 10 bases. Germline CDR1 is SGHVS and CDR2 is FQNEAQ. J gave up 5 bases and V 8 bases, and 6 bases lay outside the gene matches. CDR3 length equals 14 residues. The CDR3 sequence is CASAGLARDNEQFF. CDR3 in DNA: TGTGCCAGCGCGGGACTAGCGAGGGACAATGAGCAGTTCTTC. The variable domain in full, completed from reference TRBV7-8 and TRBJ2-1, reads GAGVSQSPRYKVAKRGQDVALRCDPISGHVSLFWYQQALGQGPEFLTYFQNEAQLDKSGLPSDRFFAERPEGSVSTLKIQRTQQEDSAVYLCASAGLARDNEQFFGPGTRLTVL.

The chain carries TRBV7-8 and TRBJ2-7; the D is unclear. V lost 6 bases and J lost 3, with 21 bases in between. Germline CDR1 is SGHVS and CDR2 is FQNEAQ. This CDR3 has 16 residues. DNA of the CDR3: TGTGCCAGCAGACCAATTTCGTTAGGTTTGGGCTACGAGCAGTACTTC. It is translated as CASRPISLGLGYEQYF. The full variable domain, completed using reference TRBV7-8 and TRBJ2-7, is GAGVSQSPRYKVAKRGQDVALRCDPISGHVSLFWYQQALGQGPEFLTYFQNEAQLDKSGLPSDRFFAERPEGSVSTLKIQRTQQEDSAVYLCASRPISLGLGYEQYFGPGTRLTVT.

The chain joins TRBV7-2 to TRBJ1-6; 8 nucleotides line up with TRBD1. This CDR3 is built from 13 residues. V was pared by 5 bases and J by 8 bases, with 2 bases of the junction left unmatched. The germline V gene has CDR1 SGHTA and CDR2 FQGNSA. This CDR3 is CASSQGQDSPLHF. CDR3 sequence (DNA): TGTGCCAGCAGCCAGGGACAGGATTCACCCCTCCACTTT.

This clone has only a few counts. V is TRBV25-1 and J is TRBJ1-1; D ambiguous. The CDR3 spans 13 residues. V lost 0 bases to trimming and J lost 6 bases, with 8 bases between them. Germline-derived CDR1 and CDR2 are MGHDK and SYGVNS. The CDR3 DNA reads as TGTGCCAGCAGTGAATATCTTAACGCTGAAGCTTTCTTT. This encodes CASSEYLNAEAFF.

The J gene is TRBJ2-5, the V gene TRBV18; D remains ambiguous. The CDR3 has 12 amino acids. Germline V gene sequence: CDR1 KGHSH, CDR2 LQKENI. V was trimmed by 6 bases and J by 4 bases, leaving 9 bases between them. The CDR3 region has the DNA TGTGCCAGCTCCCGGTCGGCAGAGACCCAGTACTTC. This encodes CASSRSAETQYF.

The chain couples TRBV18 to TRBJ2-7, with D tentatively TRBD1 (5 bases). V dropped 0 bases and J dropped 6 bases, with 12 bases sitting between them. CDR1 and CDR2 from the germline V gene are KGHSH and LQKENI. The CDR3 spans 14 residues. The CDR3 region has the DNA TGTGCCAGCTCACCACCCTCAGGACACCTCGAGCAGTACTTC. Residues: CASSPPSGHLEQYF.

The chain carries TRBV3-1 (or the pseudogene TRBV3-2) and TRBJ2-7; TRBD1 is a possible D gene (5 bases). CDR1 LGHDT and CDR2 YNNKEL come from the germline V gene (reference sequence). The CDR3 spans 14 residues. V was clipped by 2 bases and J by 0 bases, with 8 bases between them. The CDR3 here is CASSQTGASYEQYF. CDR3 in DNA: TGTGCCAGCAGCCAAACAGGTGCCTCCTACGAGCAGTACTTC.

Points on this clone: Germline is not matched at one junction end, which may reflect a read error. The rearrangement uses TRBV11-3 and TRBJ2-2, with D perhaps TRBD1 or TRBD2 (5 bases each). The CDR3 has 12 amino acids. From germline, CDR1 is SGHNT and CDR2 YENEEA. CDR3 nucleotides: TGTGCCAGCAGCTTAGACGGCAGGGAGTTGTTTTTT. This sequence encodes CASSLDGRELFF.

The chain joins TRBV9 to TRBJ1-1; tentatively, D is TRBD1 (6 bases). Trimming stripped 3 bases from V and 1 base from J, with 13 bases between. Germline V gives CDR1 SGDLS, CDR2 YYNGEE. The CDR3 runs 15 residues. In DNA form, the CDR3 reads TGTGCCAGCAGCGAAACGGACAGTGCGAACACTGAAGCTTTCTTT. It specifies CASSETDSANTEAFF.

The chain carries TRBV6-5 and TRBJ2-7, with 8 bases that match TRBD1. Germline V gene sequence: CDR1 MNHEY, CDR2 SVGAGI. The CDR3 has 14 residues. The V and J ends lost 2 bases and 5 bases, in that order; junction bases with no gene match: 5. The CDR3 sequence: CASSYNRGTHEQYF. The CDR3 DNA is TGTGCCAGCAGTTACAACAGGGGGACCCACGAGCAGTACTTC.

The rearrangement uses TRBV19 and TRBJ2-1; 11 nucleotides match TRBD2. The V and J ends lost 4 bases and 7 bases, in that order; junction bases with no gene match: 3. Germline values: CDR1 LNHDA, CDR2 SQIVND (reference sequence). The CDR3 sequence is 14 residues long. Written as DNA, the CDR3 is TGTGCCAGTAGTACGGGACTAGCGGAGAATGAGCAGTTCTTC. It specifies CASSTGLAENEQFF.

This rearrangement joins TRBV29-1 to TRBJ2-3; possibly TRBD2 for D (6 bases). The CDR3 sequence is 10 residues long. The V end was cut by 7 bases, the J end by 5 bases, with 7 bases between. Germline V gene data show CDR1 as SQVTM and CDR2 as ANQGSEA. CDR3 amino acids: CSAAGDTQYF. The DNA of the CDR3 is TGCAGCGCAGCGGGAGATACGCAGTATTTT.

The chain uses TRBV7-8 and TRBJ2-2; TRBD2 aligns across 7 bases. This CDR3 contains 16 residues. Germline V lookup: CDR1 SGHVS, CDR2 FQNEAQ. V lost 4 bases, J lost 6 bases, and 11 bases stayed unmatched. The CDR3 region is CASSSYGGKGAGELFF. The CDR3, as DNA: TGTGCCAGCAGCTCCTACGGGGGGAAAGGTGCCGGGGAGCTGTTTTTT.

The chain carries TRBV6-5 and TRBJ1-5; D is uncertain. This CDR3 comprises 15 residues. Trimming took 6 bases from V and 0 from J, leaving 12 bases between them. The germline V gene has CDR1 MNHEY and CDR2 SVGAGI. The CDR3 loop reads CASSRSEYSNQPQHF. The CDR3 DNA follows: TGTGCCAGCAGCAGATCAGAGTATAGCAATCAGCCCCAGCATTTT.

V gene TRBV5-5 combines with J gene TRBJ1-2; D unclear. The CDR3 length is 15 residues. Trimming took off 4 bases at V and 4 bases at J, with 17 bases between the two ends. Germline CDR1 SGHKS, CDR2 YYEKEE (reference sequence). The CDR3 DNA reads TGTGCCAGCAGCATCCCGGGAGATGAACTCTATGGCTACACCTTC. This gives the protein CASSIPGDELYGYTF. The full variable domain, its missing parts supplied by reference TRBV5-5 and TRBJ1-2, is DAGVTQSPTHLIKTRGQQVTLRCSPISGHKSVSWYQQVLGQGPQFIFQYYEKEERGRGNFPDRFSARQFPNYSSELNVNALLLGDSALYLCASSIPGDELYGYTFGSGTRLTVV.

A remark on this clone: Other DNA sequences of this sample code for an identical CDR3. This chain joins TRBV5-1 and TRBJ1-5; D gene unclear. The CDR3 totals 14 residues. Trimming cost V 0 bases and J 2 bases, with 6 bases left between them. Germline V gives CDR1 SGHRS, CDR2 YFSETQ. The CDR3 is CASSLGAGNQPQHF. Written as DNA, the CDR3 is TGCGCCAGCAGCTTGGGGGCTGGCAATCAGCCCCAGCATTTT. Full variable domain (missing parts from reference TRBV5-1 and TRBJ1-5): KAGVTQTPRYLIKTRGQQVTLSCSPISGHRSVSWYQQTPGQGLQFLFEYFSETQRNKGNFPGRFSGRQFSNSRSEMNVSTLELGDSALYLCASSLGAGNQPQHFGDGTRLSIL.

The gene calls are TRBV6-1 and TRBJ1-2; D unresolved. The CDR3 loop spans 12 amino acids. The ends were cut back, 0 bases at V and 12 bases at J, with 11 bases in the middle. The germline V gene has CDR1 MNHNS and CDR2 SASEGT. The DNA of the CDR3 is TGTGCCAGCAGTGAAGCGGGTTGGTTGAACACCTTC. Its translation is CASSEAGWLNTF.

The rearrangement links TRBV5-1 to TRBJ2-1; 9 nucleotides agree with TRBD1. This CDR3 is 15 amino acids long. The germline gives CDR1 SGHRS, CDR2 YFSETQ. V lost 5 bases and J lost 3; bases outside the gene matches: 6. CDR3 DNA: TGCGCCAGCAGATTACAGGGGGCTCACTACAATGAGCAGTTCTTC. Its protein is CASRLQGAHYNEQFF.

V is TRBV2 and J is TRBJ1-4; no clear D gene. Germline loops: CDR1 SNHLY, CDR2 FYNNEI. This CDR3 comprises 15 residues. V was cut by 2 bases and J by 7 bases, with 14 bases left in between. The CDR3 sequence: CASSEFVLTGEKLFF. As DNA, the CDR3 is TGTGCCAGCAGTGAATTCGTCCTAACGGGTGAAAAACTGTTTTTT.

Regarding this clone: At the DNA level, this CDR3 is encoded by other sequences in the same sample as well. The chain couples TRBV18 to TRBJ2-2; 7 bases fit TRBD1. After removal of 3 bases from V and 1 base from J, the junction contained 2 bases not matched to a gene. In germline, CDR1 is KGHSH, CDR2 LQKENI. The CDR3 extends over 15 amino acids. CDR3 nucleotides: TGTGCCAGCTCACCGGCAGGGGGGAACACCGGGGAGCTGTTTTTT. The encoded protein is CASSPAGGNTGELFF.

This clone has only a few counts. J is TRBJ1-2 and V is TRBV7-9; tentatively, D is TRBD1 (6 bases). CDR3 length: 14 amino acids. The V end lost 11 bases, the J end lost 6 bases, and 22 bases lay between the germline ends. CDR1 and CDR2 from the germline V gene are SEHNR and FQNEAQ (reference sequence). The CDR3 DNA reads TGTGCCTCCCGGCCCCCAGCCAGGGGCGATGGCTACACCTTC. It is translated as CASRPPARGDGYTF.

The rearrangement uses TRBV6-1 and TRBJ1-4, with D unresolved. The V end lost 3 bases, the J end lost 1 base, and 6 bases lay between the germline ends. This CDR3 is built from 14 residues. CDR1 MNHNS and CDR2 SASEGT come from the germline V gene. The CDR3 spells CASSEGGTNEKLFF. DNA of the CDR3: TGTGCCAGCAGTGAGGGAGGAACTAATGAAAAACTGTTTTTT.

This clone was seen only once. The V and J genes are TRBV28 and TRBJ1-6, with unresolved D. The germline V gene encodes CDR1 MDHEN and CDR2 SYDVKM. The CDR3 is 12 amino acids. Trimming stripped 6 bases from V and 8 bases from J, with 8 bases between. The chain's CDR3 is CASRQEDSPLHF. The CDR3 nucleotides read TGTGCCAGCAGACAAGAAGATTCACCCCTCCACTTT.

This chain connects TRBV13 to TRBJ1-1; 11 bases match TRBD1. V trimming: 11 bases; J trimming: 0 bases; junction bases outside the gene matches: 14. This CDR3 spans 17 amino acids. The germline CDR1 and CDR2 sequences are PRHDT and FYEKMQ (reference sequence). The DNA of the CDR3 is TGTGCCGGCCGGGACAGGGGGGCCACCTTCATGAACACTGAAGCTTTCTTT. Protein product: CAGRDRGATFMNTEAFF.

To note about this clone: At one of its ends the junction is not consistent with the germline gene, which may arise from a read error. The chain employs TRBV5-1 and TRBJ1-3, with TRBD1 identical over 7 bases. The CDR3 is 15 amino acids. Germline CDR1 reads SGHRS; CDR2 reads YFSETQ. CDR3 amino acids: CASSPRDSSGNTIYF. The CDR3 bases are TGCGCTAGCAGCCCCCGGGACAGCTCTGGAAACACCATATATTTT.

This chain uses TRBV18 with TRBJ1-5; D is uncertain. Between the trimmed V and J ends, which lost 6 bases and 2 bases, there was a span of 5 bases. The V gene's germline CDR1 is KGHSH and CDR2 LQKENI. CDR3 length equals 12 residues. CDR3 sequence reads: CASSDGNQPQHF. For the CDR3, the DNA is TGTGCCAGCTCGGATGGCAATCAGCCCCAGCATTTT.

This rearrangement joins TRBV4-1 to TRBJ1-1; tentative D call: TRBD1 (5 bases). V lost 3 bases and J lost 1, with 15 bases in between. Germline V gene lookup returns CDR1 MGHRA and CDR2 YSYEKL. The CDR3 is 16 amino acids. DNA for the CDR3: TGCGCCAGCAGCCACACAAGTTTCAGGGCGAACACTGAAGCTTTCTTT. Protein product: CASSHTSFRANTEAFF.